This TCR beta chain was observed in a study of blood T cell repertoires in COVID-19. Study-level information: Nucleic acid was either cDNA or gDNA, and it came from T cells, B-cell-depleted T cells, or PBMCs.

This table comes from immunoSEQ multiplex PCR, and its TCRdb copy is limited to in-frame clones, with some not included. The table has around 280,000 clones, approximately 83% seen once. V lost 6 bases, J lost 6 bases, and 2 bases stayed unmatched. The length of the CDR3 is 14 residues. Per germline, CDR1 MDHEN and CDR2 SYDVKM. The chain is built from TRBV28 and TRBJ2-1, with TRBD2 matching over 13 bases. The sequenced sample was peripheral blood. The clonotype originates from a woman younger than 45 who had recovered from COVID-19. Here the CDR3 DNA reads TGTGCCAGCAGACGGACTAGCGGGAGCAATGAGCAGTTCTTC. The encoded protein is CASRRTSGSNEQFF.